This T cell receptor (beta chain) was identified in a study of spatial heterogeneity in lung cancer. Overall study findings and caveats: Ubiquitous, expanded tumor-derived TCRs were more frequently observed in blood at resection than at follow-up.

The time point denotes: sample taken at primary tumor resection. The input material, whole RNA from tumor, nontumor lung or frozen PBMC, was sequenced unsorted. This clonotype was counted a few times. Its antigen is unknown. With the library built for alpha chains, this beta chain is off target and its frequency is not meaningful. This CDR3 contains 14 residues. The V segment lost 4 bases and the J segment 3 bases; nucleotides outside the gene matches: 6. Per the germline V gene, CDR1 is DFQATT and CDR2 is SNEGSKA (reference sequence). From the 5' RACE reads, TCRdb called clonotypes with MiXCR, one entry per CDR3 protein. The data hold some 11,000 distinct CDR3 sequences, with 3.5% to 4.5% observed a single time.

Sequenced material: PBMCs, taken at surgery. The chain couples TRBV20-1 to TRBJ1-5; TRBD1 agrees at 7 bases. The source is a female donor with early-stage non-small cell lung cancer. CDR3 DNA sequence: TGCAGTGCTACCCGACAGGGCGACAATCAGCCCCAGCATTTT. Its protein product is CSATRQGDNQPQHF.